Listed here is a single TCR beta chain. Its antigen is unknown. This sample was included in a study of cytomegalovirus exposure and HLA in healthy donors. Background on the study: Among approximately 400 genotyped donors, approximately 80% fell in the Caucasian-associated ancestry cluster.

The PCR contained 60 Vbeta and 13 Jbeta primers. The protocol was immunoSEQ multiplex PCR, while the TCRdb copy is restricted to in-frame clones and leaves out a portion. The sample holds roughly 110,000 clones, 77% seen once. This CDR3 region has 15 residues. V shed 3 bases and J 0 bases; nucleotides not matched to a gene: 3. The germline V gene has CDR1 KGHSH and CDR2 LQKENI. Study-wide points: A later analysis, which compared TCR beta chains of equal frequency, found the HLA-associated ones more clonally expanded. It was only CMV serostatus that was available as immune exposure information. Later work associated roughly 17,000 TCR beta sequences with HLA alleles at 0.05 false discovery rate.

Sequencing input: PBMCs. V and J are TRBV18 and TRBJ1-2; 8 bases are a match to TRBD1. The sequence derives from a male donor in good health and CMV-seronegative. CDR3 region: CASSPRTGTNYGYTF. CDR3 nucleotides: TGTGCCAGCTCACCTCGGACAGGGACTAACTATGGCTACACCTTC.